Listed below are T cell receptor beta chains from one sample, sequenced in a study of T cells expressing NK-cell markers. TCRdb re-called the 5' RACE reads, yielding one record per CDR3 amino acid sequence without DNA. The sample's table shows about 430,000 distinct CDR3 sequences. What was sequenced was blood T cells: a sorted CD56 or NKG2C T cell subset, CD4+ or CD8+ T cells, or bulk PBMC T cells (not recorded which). These receptors were collected from a woman aged 50 to 60 in good health. The CDR3 runs from the conserved cysteine through the conserved F or W. Fields, in order: J gene, V gene, CDR3 protein.

J gene: TRBJ2-1; V gene: TRBV7-7; CDR3 protein: CASSLESTPPLQQFF
J gene: TRBJ2-5; V gene: TRBV11-3; CDR3 protein: CASSLDIGSVILGETQYF
J gene: TRBJ1-1; V gene: TRBV15; CDR3 protein: CATSRESGSSFFF
J gene: TRBJ2-7; V gene: TRBV13; CDR3 protein: CGSRGTGIGTSGGEQYF
J gene: TRBJ2-3; V gene: TRBV12-3/TRBV12-4; CDR3 protein: CASTPRGAGDTQYF
J gene: TRBJ2-1; V gene: TRBV3-1; CDR3 protein: CASSLGAGFDNEQFF
J gene: TRBJ2-3; V gene: TRBV15; CDR3 protein: CATSQNRVGTDTQYF
J gene: TRBJ2-1; V gene: TRBV6-5; CDR3 protein: CASGPRPSNEQFF
J gene: TRBJ2-1; V gene: TRBV6-5; CDR3 protein: CASSRGTSGNSLHEQFF
J gene: TRBJ2-7; V gene: TRBV6-1; CDR3 protein: CASKGVDEQYF
J gene: TRBJ1-1; V gene: TRBV10-3; CDR3 protein: CAISESGQIGAEAFF
J gene: TRBJ2-2; V gene: TRBV6-4; CDR3 protein: CASSEEGLNTGELFF
J gene: TRBJ2-3; V gene: TRBV6-2/TRBV6-3; CDR3 protein: CASSFLAGGPDVHGQYF
J gene: TRBJ2-3; V gene: TRBV7-8; CDR3 protein: CASSPVVGGSTDTQYF
J gene: TRBJ1-2; V gene: TRBV28; CDR3 protein: CASSKGYGYTF
J gene: TRBJ2-1; V gene: TRBV29-1; CDR3 protein: CSVDLENEQFF
J gene: TRBJ2-1; V gene: TRBV2; CDR3 protein: CASSEEQREPQFF
J gene: TRBJ1-2; V gene: TRBV5-1; CDR3 protein: CASSLGGQGVGYTF
J gene: TRBJ2-1; V gene: TRBV12-3/TRBV12-4; CDR3 protein: CASSLDRSRQFF
J gene: TRBJ1-4; V gene: TRBV6-1; CDR3 protein: CASRLTVSRSTNEKLFF
J gene: TRBJ1-5; V gene: TRBV2; CDR3 protein: CASSDYRSGRNQPQHF
J gene: TRBJ2-3; V gene: TRBV7-9; CDR3 protein: CASSPLGTVTPTDTQYF
J gene: TRBJ2-5; V gene: TRBV29-1; CDR3 protein: CSVGPLGVQTQETQYF
J gene: TRBJ2-7; V gene: TRBV5-6; CDR3 protein: CASSPVGEPYEQYF
J gene: TRBJ2-1; V gene: TRBV11-1; CDR3 protein: CASSFRLAENNEQFF
J gene: TRBJ2-2; V gene: TRBV12-3/TRBV12-4; CDR3 protein: CASSYGGMTGELFF
J gene: TRBJ2-5; V gene: TRBV20-1; CDR3 protein: CSARRSRTQETQYF
J gene: TRBJ1-6; V gene: TRBV5-1; CDR3 protein: CASSLARPTMGSPLHF
J gene: TRBJ1-1; V gene: TRBV12-3/TRBV12-4; CDR3 protein: CASSFTVNTEAFF
J gene: TRBJ2-3; V gene: TRBV4-1; CDR3 protein: CASSQVGGRASDTQYF
J gene: TRBJ2-5; V gene: TRBV5-5; CDR3 protein: CASSPQAGYGETQYF
J gene: TRBJ1-2; V gene: TRBV30; CDR3 protein: CAWSVKGALSGYTF
J gene: TRBJ2-1; V gene: TRBV5-1; CDR3 protein: CASSPQGSHEQFF
J gene: TRBJ2-1; V gene: TRBV9; CDR3 protein: CASSVVPEGEQFF
J gene: TRBJ2-5; V gene: TRBV7-6; CDR3 protein: CASSTTGRETQYF
J gene: TRBJ2-1; V gene: TRBV24-1; CDR3 protein: CATSVGTSGIDEQFF
J gene: TRBJ2-1; V gene: TRBV4-1; CDR3 protein: CASSQEGLARYNEQFF
J gene: TRBJ2-5; V gene: TRBV3-1; CDR3 protein: CASRLSGRAPLYQETQYF
J gene: TRBJ2-7; V gene: TRBV5-1; CDR3 protein: CASSLAGGRIYEQYF
J gene: TRBJ2-3; V gene: TRBV21-1; CDR3 protein: CASSNGVSGADTQYF
J gene: TRBJ1-2; V gene: TRBV6-5; CDR3 protein: CASSYKVRLTYGYTF
J gene: TRBJ1-1; V gene: TRBV10-1; CDR3 protein: CASSVQVNTEAFF
J gene: TRBJ2-6; V gene: TRBV20-1; CDR3 protein: CSARQGNSGANVLTF
J gene: TRBJ2-2; V gene: TRBV27; CDR3 protein: CASKHGVFTGELFF
J gene: TRBJ1-1; V gene: TRBV20-1; CDR3 protein: CSARAPIDGVDAFF
J gene: TRBJ2-1; V gene: TRBV2; CDR3 protein: CASGPTSGMMHEQFF
J gene: TRBJ1-1; V gene: TRBV5-6; CDR3 protein: CASSTERTAILREAFF
J gene: TRBJ2-1; V gene: TRBV24-1; CDR3 protein: CATSDFEVYNEQFF
J gene: TRBJ2-4; V gene: TRBV5-1; CDR3 protein: CASSLFPGADIQYF
J gene: TRBJ1-5; V gene: TRBV12-3/TRBV12-4; CDR3 protein: CASSAGPQNQPQHF
J gene: TRBJ2-1; V gene: TRBV11-2; CDR3 protein: CASSQDSGEQFF
J gene: TRBJ2-3; V gene: TRBV30; CDR3 protein: CAWSVREADTQYF
J gene: TRBJ2-5; V gene: TRBV15; CDR3 protein: CATSRDWTGGGETQYF